Following are 9 T cell receptor beta chains from one sample sequenced in a study of blood T cells in healthy people across ages. A sample-barcoded 5' primer and a J-beta primer mix were used in a second PCR of about 7 to 12 cycles. Using its own MiXCR run on the 5' RACE reads, TCRdb lists one record per CDR3 protein. Seen here are 650,000 to 1,000,000 distinct CDR3 sequences, 35% to 40% observed once, and the top ten hold roughly 13%. The sample was blood. The source is a man between 18 and 29 years old in good health.

The chain combines TRBV29-1 with TRBJ2-3; no clear D. CDR3 length: 11 amino acids. V lost 5 bases and J lost 4, with 7 bases in between. CDR1 and CDR2 from the germline V gene are SQVTM and ANQGSEA. Written as DNA, the CDR3 is TGCAGCGTTCGACCCGCAGATACGCAGTATTTT. Translation: CSVRPADTQYF.

The sample holds a few counts of this clonotype. The J gene is TRBJ2-2, the V gene TRBV21-1; the DNA was not used to check the table's D call, TRBD1. TRBV21-1 represents a pseudogene. The CDR3 runs to 16 residues. CDR3 bases: TGTGCCAGCCGCGCCCGGACAGGGGAGTATACCGGGGAGCTGTTTTTT. This translates into CASRARTGEYTGELFF.

The CDR3 loop is CATSRDSGRRTSYEQYF. CDR3 in DNA: TGTGCCACCAGCAGAGATTCGGGAAGGAGAACCTCCTACGAGCAGTACTTC. V and J are TRBV15 and TRBJ2-7; D possibly corresponds to TRBD2 (5 bases). Trimming left V 0 bases short and J 0 bases short, with 15 bases between. The germline CDR1 and CDR2 sequences are LNHNV and YYDKDF (reference sequence). This CDR3 comprises 17 residues.

J is TRBJ2-5 and V is TRBV3-1; D may be TRBD1 or TRBD2 (6 bases each). Trimming pared 2 bases from V and 5 bases from J, leaving 21 bases between. CDR3 length equals 17 residues. Germline V gene lookup returns CDR1 LGHDT and CDR2 YNNKEL (reference sequence). CDR3 DNA: TGTGCCAGCAGCCAATTGGGACGAGAGGGGGGCCGGGAGACCCAGTACTTC. This encodes CASSQLGREGGRETQYF.

The chain recombines TRBV7-2 with TRBJ1-6; unclear D gene. This CDR3 comprises 17 residues. The V and J ends lost 5 bases and 1 base respectively, with 15 bases between them. Looked up from germline, CDR1 is SGHTA and CDR2 is FQGNSA. CDR3 region: CASSASPSWSYNSPLHF. DNA of the CDR3: TGTGCCAGCAGCGCGTCCCCGTCCTGGTCCTATAATTCACCCCTCCACTTT.

In its sample, this clonotype was seen a few times. The chain is built from TRBV10-3 and TRBJ2-5, with D possibly being TRBD1 (6 bases). The closer fit of TRBJ2-7 to the DNA end suggests the J call may be wrong. There are 12 residues in the CDR3. CDR1 and CDR2 from the germline V gene are ENHRY and SYGVKD. The CDR3 loop is CAISPTGCEQYF. CDR3 nucleotide sequence: TGTGCCATCAGTCCAACAGGGTGCGAGCAGTACTTC.

This chain uses TRBV4-3 with TRBJ2-7; D ambiguous. The better agreement between TRBJ2-4 and the DNA end casts doubt on the J call. CDR1 is LGHNA and CDR2 is YSLEER in the germline V gene. The CDR3 runs to 13 residues. The CDR3 loop is CASSQGQRNIQYF. In DNA, the CDR3 is TGCGCCAGCAGCCAAGGTCAGAGGAACATTCAGTACTTC.

In its sample, this clonotype was seen many times. V and J are TRBV12-3 or TRBV12-4 and TRBJ2-5; D is possibly TRBD1 or TRBD2 (5 bases each). V gave up 5 bases and J gave up 2 bases, with 15 bases separating them. The CDR3 has 15 amino acids. The CDR3 here is CASSQDTGTQETQYF. The CDR3 DNA follows: TGTGCCAGCAGTCAAGATACGGGGACGCAAGAGACCCAGTACTTC.

This rearrangement joins TRBV7-9 to TRBJ1-6; D unclear. This CDR3 has 14 residues. Germline CDR1 reads SEHNR; CDR2 reads FQNEAQ (reference sequence). V lost 5 bases and J lost 9, with 14 bases in between. The CDR3, as DNA: TGTGCCAGCAGCCCTAAGGTAGAGTCTTCACCCCTCCACTTT. The encoded protein is CASSPKVESSPLHF.